The clone carrying this T cell receptor (beta chain) was seen ten or more times. Its cognate antigen is unknown. The data were obtained in a study of neurological immune-mediated disorders. The cDNA was generated through 5'RACE incorporating 10-nucleotide random UMIs. Per sequencing run, 15-18 subjects together gave over 190 million TCR-beta sequences. One entry per CDR3 protein results from TCRdb running MiXCR on the 5' RACE reads. The sample consists of about 59,000 distinct CDR3 sequences, 10% to 15% of them appearing once. The study's findings and limits: HTLV-1-associated myelopathy ranked highest for TCR clonal expansion and multiple sclerosis lowest, beneath healthy controls.

The V end was cut by 5 bases, the J end by 7 bases, with 18 bases between. Germline assignment: CDR1 SGHTA and CDR2 FQGNSA. The CDR3 runs 15 residues. V and J are TRBV7-2 and TRBJ1-5; TRBD1 might be the D (6 bases). The sequenced sample consisted of PBMCs. This receptor was identified in a woman aged 55 to 70 with HTLV-1-associated myelopathy (HAM/TSP). CDR3 residues: CASSQVQGLGQPQHF. In nucleotides, the CDR3 is TGTGCCAGCAGCCAGGTCCAGGGGCTGGGGCAGCCCCAGCATTTT.